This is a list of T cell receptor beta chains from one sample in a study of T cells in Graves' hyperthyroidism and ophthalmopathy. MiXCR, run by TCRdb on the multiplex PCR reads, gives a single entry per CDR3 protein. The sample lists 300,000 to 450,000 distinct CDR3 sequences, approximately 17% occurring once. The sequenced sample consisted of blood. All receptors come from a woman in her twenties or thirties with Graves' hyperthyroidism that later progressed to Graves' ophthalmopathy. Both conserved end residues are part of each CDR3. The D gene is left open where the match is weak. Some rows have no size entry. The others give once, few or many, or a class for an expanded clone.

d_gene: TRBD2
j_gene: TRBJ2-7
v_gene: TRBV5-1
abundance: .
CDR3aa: CASSFTGGDEQYF
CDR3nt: TGCGCCAGCAGCTTTACGGGGGGAGACGAGCAGTACTTC

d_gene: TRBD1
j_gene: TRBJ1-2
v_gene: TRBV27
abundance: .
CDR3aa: CASSLRGDRGAVNYGYTF
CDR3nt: TGTGCCAGCAGTTTAAGGGGGGACAGGGGCGCCGTTAACTATGGCTACACCTTC

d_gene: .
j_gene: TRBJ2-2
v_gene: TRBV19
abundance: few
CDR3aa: CASSIVSLLAARTGELFF
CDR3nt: TGTGCCAGTAGTATAGTGAGTCTTTTGGCAGCTAGGACCGGGGAGCTGTTTTTT

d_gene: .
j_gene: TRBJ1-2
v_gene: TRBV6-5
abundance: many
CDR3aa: CASSSGGLYGYTF
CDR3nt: TGTGCCAGCAGTTCCGGGGGCCTCTATGGCTACACCTTC

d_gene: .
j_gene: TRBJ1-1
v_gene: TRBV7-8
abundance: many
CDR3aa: CASSLVGGNEAFF
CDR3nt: TGTGCCAGCAGCTTAGTTGGGGGCAATGAAGCTTTCTTT

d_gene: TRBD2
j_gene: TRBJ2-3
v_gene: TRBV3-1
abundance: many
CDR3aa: CASSQTSGGGTDTQYF
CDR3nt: TGTGCCAGCAGCCAAACTAGCGGGGGAGGCACAGATACGCAGTATTTT

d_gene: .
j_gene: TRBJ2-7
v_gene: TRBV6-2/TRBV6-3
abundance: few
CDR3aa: CASSQPGLEDEQYF
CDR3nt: TGTGCCAGCAGTCAACCGGGCCTGGAGGACGAGCAGTACTTC

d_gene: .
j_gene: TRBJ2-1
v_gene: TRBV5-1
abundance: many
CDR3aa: CASSRAGSSYNEQFF
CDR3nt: TGCGCCAGCAGCAGGGCCGGGAGCTCCTACAATGAGCAGTTCTTC

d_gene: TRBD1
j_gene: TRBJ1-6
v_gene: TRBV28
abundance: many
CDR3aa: CASSSRTGGNSPLHF
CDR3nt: TGTGCCAGCAGCTCTAGGACAGGAGGGAATTCACCCCTCCACTTT

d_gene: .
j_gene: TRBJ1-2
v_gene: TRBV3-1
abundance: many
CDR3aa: CASSQAPAASYGYTF
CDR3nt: TGTGCCAGCAGCCAAGCCCCCGCAGCTAGCTATGGCTACACCTTC

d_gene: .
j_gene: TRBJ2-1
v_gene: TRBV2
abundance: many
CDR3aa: CASSKAGNEQFF
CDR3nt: TGTGCCAGCAGTAAGGCAGGGAATGAGCAGTTCTTC

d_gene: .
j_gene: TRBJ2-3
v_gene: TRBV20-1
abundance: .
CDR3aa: CSARDGDVGTDTQYF
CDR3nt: TGCAGTGCTAGAGATGGGGACGTCGGCACAGATACGCAGTATTTT

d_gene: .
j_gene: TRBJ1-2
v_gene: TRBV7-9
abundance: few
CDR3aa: CAIPHKYYGYTF
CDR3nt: TGTGCCATCCCACACAAATACTATGGCTACACCTTC

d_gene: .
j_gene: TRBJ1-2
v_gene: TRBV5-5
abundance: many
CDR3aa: CASSGEGVLALRGYTF
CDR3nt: TGTGCCAGCAGCGGAGAGGGGGTTCTGGCCTTAAGGGGCTACACCTTC

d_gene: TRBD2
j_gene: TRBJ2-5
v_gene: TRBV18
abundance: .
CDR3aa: CASSPIQREETQYF
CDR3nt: TGTGCCAGCTCACCAATCCAGCGGGAGGAGACCCAGTACTTC

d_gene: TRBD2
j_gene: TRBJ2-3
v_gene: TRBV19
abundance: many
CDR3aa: CASPPNSGTSTDTQYF
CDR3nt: TGTGCCAGTCCTCCCAATAGCGGGACCAGCACAGATACGCAGTATTTT

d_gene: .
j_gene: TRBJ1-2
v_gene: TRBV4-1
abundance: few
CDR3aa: CASSQVTERNYGYTF
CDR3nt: TGCGCCAGCAGCCAAGTGACGGAGAGGAACTATGGCTACACCTTC

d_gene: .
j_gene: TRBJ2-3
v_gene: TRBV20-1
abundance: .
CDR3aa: CSARAVGGSGTQYF
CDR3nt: TGCAGTGCGAGAGCGGTGGGCGGGTCAGGTACGCAGTATTTT

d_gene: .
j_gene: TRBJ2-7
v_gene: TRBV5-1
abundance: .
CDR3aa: CASSPRDTLSYEQYF
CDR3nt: TGTGCCAGCAGCCCGCGGGACACCCTCTCCTACGAGCAGTACTTC

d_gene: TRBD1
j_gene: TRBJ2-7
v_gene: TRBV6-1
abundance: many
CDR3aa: CASRLGVTPGQGSPYEQYF
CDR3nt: TGTGCCAGCAGACTCGGCGTAACACCGGGACAGGGATCGCCCTACGAGCAGTACTTC

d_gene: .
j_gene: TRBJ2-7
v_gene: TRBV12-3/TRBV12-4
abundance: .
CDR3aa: CASSLHKGTAYEQYF
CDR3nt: TGTGCCAGCAGTCTTCATAAGGGGACGGCATACGAGCAGTACTTC

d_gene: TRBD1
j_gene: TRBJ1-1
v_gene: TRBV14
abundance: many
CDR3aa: CASSPYGQGGVGNTEAFF
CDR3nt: TGTGCCAGCAGTCCCTATGGACAGGGAGGCGTCGGAAACACTGAAGCTTTCTTT

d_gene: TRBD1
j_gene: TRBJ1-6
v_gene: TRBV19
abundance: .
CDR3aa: CASAGQGYSPLHF
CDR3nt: TGTGCCAGCGCGGGACAGGGGTATTCACCCCTCCACTTT

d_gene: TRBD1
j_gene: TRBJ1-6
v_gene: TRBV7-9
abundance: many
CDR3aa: CASSRDRIIYNSPLHF
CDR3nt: TGTGCCAGCAGCCGGGACAGAATCATCTATAATTCACCCCTCCACTTT

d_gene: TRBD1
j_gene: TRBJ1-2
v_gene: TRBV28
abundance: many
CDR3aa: CASRQTGQGAFDGYTF
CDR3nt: TGTGCCAGCAGGCAGACTGGACAGGGGGCTTTCGATGGCTACACCTTC

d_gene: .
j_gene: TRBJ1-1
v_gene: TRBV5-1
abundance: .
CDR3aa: CASSPRLRSESEAFF
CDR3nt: TGCGCCAGCAGCCCGAGACTCCGGTCTGAGTCTGAAGCTTTCTTT

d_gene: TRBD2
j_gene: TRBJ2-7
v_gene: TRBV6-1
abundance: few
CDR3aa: CATEPLRLAGSYEQYF
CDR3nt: TGTGCCACAGAGCCGTTACGGCTAGCGGGCTCCTACGAGCAGTACTTC

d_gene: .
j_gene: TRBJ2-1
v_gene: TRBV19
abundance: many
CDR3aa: CASSIIEGSRWDEQFF
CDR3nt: TGTGCCAGTAGTATTATCGAGGGATCCCGGTGGGATGAGCAGTTCTTC

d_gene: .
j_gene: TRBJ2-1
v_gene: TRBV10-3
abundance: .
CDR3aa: CAISELWTKGDAGNYNEQFF
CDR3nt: TGTGCCATCAGTGAGCTGTGGACCAAGGGCGACGCGGGGAACTACAATGAGCAGTTCTTC

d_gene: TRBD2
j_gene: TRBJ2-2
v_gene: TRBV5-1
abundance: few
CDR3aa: CASSLSSGGWDTGELFF
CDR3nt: TGCGCCAGCAGCTTGTCTAGCGGGGGCTGGGACACCGGGGAGCTGTTTTTT

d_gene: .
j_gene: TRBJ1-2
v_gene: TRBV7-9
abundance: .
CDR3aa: CASSRNAGGLNYGYTF
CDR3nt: TGTGCCAGCAGCCGCAACGCTGGGGGGCTCAACTATGGCTACACCTTC

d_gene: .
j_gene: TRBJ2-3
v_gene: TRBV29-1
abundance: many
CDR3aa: CSVEDMMTDTQYF
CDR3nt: TGCAGCGTTGAAGATATGATGACAGATACGCAGTATTTT

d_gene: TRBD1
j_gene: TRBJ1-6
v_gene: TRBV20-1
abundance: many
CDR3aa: CSALPGQEDFLHF
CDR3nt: TGCAGTGCTCTCCCGGGACAGGAAGATTTCCTCCACTTT

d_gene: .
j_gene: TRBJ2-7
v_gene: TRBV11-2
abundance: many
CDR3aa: CASSLVPYEQYF
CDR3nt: TGTGCCAGCAGCCTTGTACCCTACGAGCAGTACTTC

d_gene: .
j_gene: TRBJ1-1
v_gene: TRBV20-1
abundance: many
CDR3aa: CSARVGGSNTEAFF
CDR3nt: TGCAGTGCTAGAGTGGGGGGCTCGAACACTGAAGCTTTCTTT

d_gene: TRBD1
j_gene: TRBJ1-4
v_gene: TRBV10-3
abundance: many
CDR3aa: CAISQQQQGAGEKLFF
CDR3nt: TGTGCCATCAGTCAGCAACAACAGGGGGCAGGTGAAAAACTGTTTTTT

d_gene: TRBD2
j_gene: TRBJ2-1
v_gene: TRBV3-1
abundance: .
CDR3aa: CASSQDMTSGYNEQFF
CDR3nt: TGTGCCAGCAGCCAAGACATGACTAGCGGATACAATGAGCAGTTCTTC

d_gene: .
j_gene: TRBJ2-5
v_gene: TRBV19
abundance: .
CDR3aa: CASSSLALLGETQYF
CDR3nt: TGTGCCAGTAGTAGTTTGGCACTCCTGGGAGAGACCCAGTACTTC

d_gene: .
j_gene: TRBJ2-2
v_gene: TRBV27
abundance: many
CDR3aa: CASSRMTGLTGELFF
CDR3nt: TGTGCCAGCAGCCGGATGACAGGCCTAACCGGGGAGCTGTTTTTT

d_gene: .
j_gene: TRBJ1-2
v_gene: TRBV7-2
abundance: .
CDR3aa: CASSLSLGRGYTF
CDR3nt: TGTGCCAGCAGCTTAAGCCTAGGGCGGGGCTACACCTTC

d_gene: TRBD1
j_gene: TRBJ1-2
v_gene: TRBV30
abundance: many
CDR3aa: CARRGQGADYGYTF
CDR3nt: TGTGCCCGACGGGGACAGGGGGCAGACTATGGCTACACCTTC

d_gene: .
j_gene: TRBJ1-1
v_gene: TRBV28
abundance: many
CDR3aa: CASSFPWDTVRMNTEAFF
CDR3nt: TGTGCCAGCAGTTTTCCTTGGGATACAGTGAGAATGAACACTGAAGCTTTCTTT

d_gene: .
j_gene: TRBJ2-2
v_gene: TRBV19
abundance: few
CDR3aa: CASSMSWELTGELFF
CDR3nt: TGTGCCAGTAGTATGTCGTGGGAGCTCACCGGGGAGCTGTTTTTT